The clone carrying this T cell receptor beta chain has a count of ten or more. Its antigen is unidentified. These data belong to a study of CD8 T cells in ankylosing spondylitis. Study-level points and caveats: One TCR beta motif, made up of several highly homologous variants, appeared characteristic of ankylosing spondylitis blood. Within matched ankylosing spondylitis synovial fluid, disease-linked clones were reportedly significantly enriched. Disease-linked clones proved CD8+ and comparatively uncommon in peripheral blood. Previous work reported some of these motif variants in the synovial fluid and blood of reactive arthritis.

TCRdb re-derived calls from the 5' RACE reads in MiXCR, one entry per CDR3 protein. The sample contains some 30,000 distinct CDR3 sequences, about 7% of which appear only once. CDR1 is MNHEY and CDR2 is SMNVEV in the germline V gene (reference sequence). This CDR3 has 12 residues. The V end lost 4 bases, the J end lost 7 bases, and 11 bases lay between the germline ends. The chain uses TRBV27 and TRBJ2-7; D perhaps matches TRBD2 (5 bases). The receptor's source is a male donor with ankylosing spondylitis or in good health (not recorded which). Input material: blood, either unsorted or a sorted T cell fraction (not recorded which). CDR3 coding DNA: TGTGCCAGCAGTTCGGGGTCTAGGGAGCAGTACTTC. This translates into CASSSGSREQYF.